The 13 T cell receptor beta chains given below trace back to one sample, sequenced in a study of blood T cell repertoires in COVID-19. Some clones are missing from TCRdb's copy, which holds only in-frame ones; the method was immunoSEQ multiplex PCR. The sample yields over 200,000 clones, over 75% seen once. Sequenced material: peripheral blood. The receptors shown here come from a human donor in a cohort sampled during active COVID-19.

V usage is TRBV5-1 and J usage is TRBJ1-2; D is unresolved. This CDR3 region has 14 residues. Between the trimmed V and J ends, which lost 4 bases and 8 bases, there was a span of 18 bases. In germline, CDR1 is SGHRS, CDR2 YFSETQ. CDR3 loop: CASSSPSEREGYTF. CDR3 sequence (DNA): TGCGCCAGCAGCAGTCCGTCGGAAAGGGAGGGCTACACCTTC.

The chain combines TRBV18 with TRBJ1-4, with 8 nucleotides matching TRBD1. The CDR3 extends over 17 amino acids. The J segment lost 0 bases and the V segment lost 3 bases, leaving 6 bases of the junction unmatched. Looked up from germline, CDR1 is KGHSH and CDR2 is LQKENI. CDR3 in amino acids: CASSPQGAMATNEKLFF. Written as DNA, the CDR3 is TGTGCCAGCTCACCCCAGGGGGCGATGGCAACTAATGAAAAACTGTTTTTT.

This chain joins TRBV3-1 (or the pseudogene TRBV3-2) and TRBJ2-7; D uncertain. The V end was cut by 0 bases, the J end by 3 bases, with 9 bases between. The CDR3 covers 14 residues. Germline V gives CDR1 LGHDT, CDR2 YNNKEL (reference sequence). The CDR3 DNA reads TGTGCCAGCAGCCAAGACCACTATCTCTACGAGCAGTACTTC. Translating it yields CASSQDHYLYEQYF.

This chain connects TRBV15 to TRBJ2-6, with 11 bases lining up with TRBD1. The V gene's germline CDR1 is LNHNV and CDR2 YYDKDF (reference sequence). CDR3 length: 18 amino acids. V gave up 3 bases and J gave up 1 base; unmatched junction bases: 5. The DNA of the CDR3 is TGTGCCACCAGCAGTCGGGACAGGGGGTGGTCTGGGGCCAACGTCCTGACTTTC. Translating it yields CATSSRDRGWSGANVLTF.

The chain links TRBV27 to TRBJ1-5; 11 bases match TRBD1. J was trimmed by 2 bases and V by 2 bases; bases with no gene match: 5. Germline CDR1 and CDR2: MNHEY and SMNVEV (reference sequence). This CDR3 is 17 amino acids long. The CDR3 loop is CASSLRTGGRGNQPQHF. The CDR3 region has the DNA TGTGCCAGCAGTTTACGGACAGGGGGCCGGGGCAATCAGCCCCAGCATTTT.

V usage is TRBV11-1 and J usage is TRBJ1-2; no clear D gene. V was trimmed by 2 bases and J by 8 bases, leaving 15 bases between them. The CDR3 loop spans 14 amino acids. Germline CDR1 reads SGHAT; CDR2 reads FQDESV (reference sequence). CDR3 sequence: CASSLFENSGGYTF. The CDR3 coding sequence is TGTGCCAGCAGCTTATTTGAGAATTCAGGAGGCTACACCTTC.

This sequence joins TRBV6-5 and TRBJ1-2, with a tentative D call TRBD1 (5 bases). The V gene's germline CDR1 is MNHEY and CDR2 SVGAGI. Trimming took off 2 bases at V and 5 bases at J, with 12 bases between the two ends. The CDR3 sequence is 14 residues long. Here the CDR3 DNA reads TGTGCCAGCAGTTACGGCAGGGTGAAATATGGCTACACCTTC. Protein product: CASSYGRVKYGYTF.

This chain connects TRBV24-1 to TRBJ2-7, with D possibly being TRBD2 (6 bases). The V gene lost 5 bases and the J gene lost 2 bases, with 21 bases spanning the gap. There are 17 residues in the CDR3. Looked up from germline, CDR1 is KGHDR and CDR2 is SFDVKD. DNA of the CDR3: TGTGCCACCAGTGCCGCGCGGCCGGGAGTAGGAACCTACGAGCAGTACTTC. Protein: CATSAARPGVGTYEQYF.

This clone was found a few times. V and J are TRBV28 and TRBJ2-7, with TRBD1 matching 8 bases. Unmatched junction bases numbered 4, after V lost 1 base and J lost 5 bases. Germline V gene sequence: CDR1 MDHEN, CDR2 SYDVKM. The CDR3 is made up of 14 amino acids. The CDR3 protein is CASSLFQGANEQYF. The CDR3 DNA is TGTGCCAGCAGTTTATTTCAGGGGGCGAACGAGCAGTACTTC.

This chain connects TRBV12-3 or TRBV12-4 to TRBJ1-3; D might be TRBD1 (6 bases). With 3 bases removed from V and 4 bases from J, the gap between germline ends came to 7 bases. This CDR3 region has 13 residues. For the CDR3, the DNA is TGTGCCAGCAGTTTGGACAGCGGAAACACCATATATTTT. It yields the protein CASSLDSGNTIYF.

The sample holds a few counts of this clone. Written as DNA, the CDR3 is TGTGCCAGCAGCTTACCGGGACAGGGTTCACCCCTCCACTTT. Its translation: CASSLPGQGSPLHF. This chain connects TRBV7-9 to TRBJ1-6; TRBD1 aligns across 9 bases. V lost 2 bases, J lost 9 bases, and 2 bases stayed unmatched. This CDR3 is 14 amino acids long. Germline V gene data show CDR1 as SEHNR and CDR2 as FQNEAQ (reference sequence).

The chain couples TRBV5-5 to TRBJ1-2, with D maybe TRBD1 (5 bases). The germline V gene encodes CDR1 SGHKS and CDR2 YYEKEE (reference sequence). Trimming stripped 4 bases from V and 4 bases from J, with 8 bases between. The CDR3 spans 12 residues. The CDR3 region has the DNA TGTGCCAGCAGCGCAGACAGCTATGGCTACACCTTC. Translating gives CASSADSYGYTF.

This clone came up once. The V and J genes are TRBV7-2 and TRBJ1-2; 11 bases are a match to TRBD1. The CDR3 extends over 19 amino acids. Germline lookup yields CDR1 SGHTA and CDR2 FQGNSA. V shed 5 bases and J 5 bases; nucleotides not matched to a gene: 19. The CDR3 bases are TGTGCCAGCAGCCGCGGAGCCGGGACAGGGGGGTATAGCAGTTATGGCTACACCTTC. Amino acid sequence: CASSRGAGTGGYSSYGYTF.